The present TCR beta chain was sequenced within a study of blood T cell repertoires in COVID-19. TCRdb's table, derived via immunoSEQ multiplex PCR, lists solely in-frame clones and lacks some. The sample records 190,000 or so clones, over 75% being singletons. This CDR3 spans 16 amino acids. CDR1 SGHNT and CDR2 YYREEE come from the germline V gene (reference sequence). The V gene end was trimmed by 4 bases and the J gene end by 0 bases; junction bases not matched to a gene: 7. The sample comprised peripheral blood. This clonotype was sampled from a man aged 45-60 years who had recovered from COVID-19. The genes are TRBV5-4 and TRBJ2-3, with 8 bases aligning to TRBD2. The CDR3 loop is CASSAGRGLSTDTQYF. The CDR3 DNA sequence: TGTGCCAGCAGCGCCGGGAGGGGCCTAAGCACAGATACGCAGTATTTT.